The clone carrying this T cell receptor beta chain was observed a handful of times. This specimen comes from a study of blood T cell repertoires in COVID-19. Across the study: Researchers got acute and convalescent COVID-19 samples from the United States, Italy and Spain. From T cells, B-cell-depleted T cells, or PBMCs came the material, which was cDNA or gDNA.

CDR3 size: 18 residues. CDR1 is SGHKS and CDR2 is YYEKEE in the germline V gene (reference sequence). The junction had 7 bases not matched to a gene; V was cut back by 1 base and J by 0 bases. Per the original methods: Amplification of reference gene primers was used by the study to estimate nucleated cell counts. Assay used: immunoSEQ multiplex PCR; TCRdb lists only in-frame clones, some missing. V and J calls and clone size are those listed in that table; D and trimming were worked out from the DNA. The table records about 150,000 clones, roughly nine tenths of them present only once. Patients of the Seattle cohort, enrolled during active infection, were followed longitudinally.

The specimen was peripheral blood. The TCR originated in a man aged 18 to 30 with COVID-19, enrolled during active disease. The rearrangement uses TRBV5-5 and TRBJ2-6; 7 bases are shared with TRBD2. The CDR3 sequence is CASSLRLAVFSGANVLTF. CDR3 DNA: TGTGCCAGCAGCTTGAGGCTAGCGGTATTCTCTGGGGCCAACGTCCTGACTTTC.